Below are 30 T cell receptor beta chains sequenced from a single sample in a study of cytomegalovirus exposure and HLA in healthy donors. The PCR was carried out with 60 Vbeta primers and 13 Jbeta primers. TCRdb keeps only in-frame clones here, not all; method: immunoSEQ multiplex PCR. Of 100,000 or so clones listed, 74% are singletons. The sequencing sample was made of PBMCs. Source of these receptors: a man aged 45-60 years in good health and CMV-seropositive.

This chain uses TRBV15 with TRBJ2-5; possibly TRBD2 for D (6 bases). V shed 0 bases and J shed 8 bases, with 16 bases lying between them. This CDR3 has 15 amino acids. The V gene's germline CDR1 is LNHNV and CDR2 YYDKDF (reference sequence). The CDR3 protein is CATSRDLGGGRTQYF. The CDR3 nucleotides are TGTGCCACCAGCAGAGATTTGGGGGGTGGGAGAACCCAGTACTTC.

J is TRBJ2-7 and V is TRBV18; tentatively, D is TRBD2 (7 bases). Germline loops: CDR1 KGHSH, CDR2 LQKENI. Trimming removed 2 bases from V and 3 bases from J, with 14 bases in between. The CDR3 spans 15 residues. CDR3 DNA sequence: TGTGCCAGCTCACCAAGCGGGACATGGGACTACGAGCAGTACTTC. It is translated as CASSPSGTWDYEQYF.

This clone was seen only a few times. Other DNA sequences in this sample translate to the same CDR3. The CDR3 DNA reads TGTGCCAGCAGTTTTGGGCAGGGCCGATACCAGCCCCAGCATTTT. Its translation is CASSFGQGRYQPQHF. The rearrangement links TRBV28 to TRBJ1-5; possible D gene TRBD1, 5 bases. This CDR3 comprises 15 residues. Per the germline V gene, CDR1 is MDHEN and CDR2 is SYDVKM. Trimming pared 3 bases from V and 7 bases from J, leaving 16 bases between.

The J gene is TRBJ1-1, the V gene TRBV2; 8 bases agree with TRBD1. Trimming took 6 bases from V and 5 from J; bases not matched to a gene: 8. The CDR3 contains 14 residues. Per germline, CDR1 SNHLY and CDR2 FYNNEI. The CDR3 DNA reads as TGTGCCAGCAGCGATCAGGGGGCGCGGACTGAAGCTTTCTTT. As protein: CASSDQGARTEAFF.

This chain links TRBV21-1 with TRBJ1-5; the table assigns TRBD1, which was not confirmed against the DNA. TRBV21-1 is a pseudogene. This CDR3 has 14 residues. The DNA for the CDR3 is TGTGCCAGCAGCGGTGGCATTAGCAATCAGCCCCAGCATTTT. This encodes CASSGGISNQPQHF.

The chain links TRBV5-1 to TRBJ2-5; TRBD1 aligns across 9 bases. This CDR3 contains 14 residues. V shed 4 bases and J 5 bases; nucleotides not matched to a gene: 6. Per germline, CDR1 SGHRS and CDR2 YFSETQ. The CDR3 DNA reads TGCGCCAGCAGCGCCGGGACAGGGTATGAGACCCAGTACTTC. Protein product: CASSAGTGYETQYF.

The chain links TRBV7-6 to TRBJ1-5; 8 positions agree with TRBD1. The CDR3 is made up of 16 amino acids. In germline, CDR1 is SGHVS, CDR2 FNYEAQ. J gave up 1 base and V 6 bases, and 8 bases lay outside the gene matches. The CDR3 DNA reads TGTGCCAGCAGTCTCGGACAGGGCCGAAGCAATCAGCCCCAGCATTTT. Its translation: CASSLGQGRSNQPQHF.

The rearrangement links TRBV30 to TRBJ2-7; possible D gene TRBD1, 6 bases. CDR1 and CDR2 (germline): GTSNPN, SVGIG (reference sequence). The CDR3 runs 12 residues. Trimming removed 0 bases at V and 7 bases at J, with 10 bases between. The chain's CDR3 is CAWSVQGQEQYF. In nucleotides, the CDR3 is TGTGCCTGGAGTGTACAAGGACAGGAGCAGTACTTC.

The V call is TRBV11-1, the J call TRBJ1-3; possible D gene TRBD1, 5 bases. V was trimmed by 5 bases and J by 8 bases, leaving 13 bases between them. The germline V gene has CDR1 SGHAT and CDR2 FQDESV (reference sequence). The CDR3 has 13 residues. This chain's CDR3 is CASSRTLSDTIYF. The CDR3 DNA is TGTGCCAGCAGCCGGACACTGAGTGACACCATATATTTT.

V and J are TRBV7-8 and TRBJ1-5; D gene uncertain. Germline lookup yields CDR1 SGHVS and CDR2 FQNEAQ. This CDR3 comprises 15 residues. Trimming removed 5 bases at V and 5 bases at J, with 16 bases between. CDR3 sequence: CASSQVSQPDQPQHF. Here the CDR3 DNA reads TGTGCCAGCAGCCAGGTCTCACAGCCAGATCAGCCCCAGCATTTT.

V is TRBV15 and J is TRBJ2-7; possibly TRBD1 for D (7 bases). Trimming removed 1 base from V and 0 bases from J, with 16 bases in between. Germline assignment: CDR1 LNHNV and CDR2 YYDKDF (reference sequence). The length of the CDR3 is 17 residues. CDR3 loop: CATSRGRDSFSSYEQYF. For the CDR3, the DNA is TGTGCCACCAGCAGAGGGAGGGACAGTTTTAGCTCCTACGAGCAGTACTTC.

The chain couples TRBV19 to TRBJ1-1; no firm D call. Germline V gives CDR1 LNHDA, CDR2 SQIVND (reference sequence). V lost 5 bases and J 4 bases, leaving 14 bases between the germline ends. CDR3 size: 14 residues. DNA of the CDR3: TGTGCCAGTAGTGGTAAGTGGAGATCCACTGAAGCTTTCTTT. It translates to CASSGKWRSTEAFF.

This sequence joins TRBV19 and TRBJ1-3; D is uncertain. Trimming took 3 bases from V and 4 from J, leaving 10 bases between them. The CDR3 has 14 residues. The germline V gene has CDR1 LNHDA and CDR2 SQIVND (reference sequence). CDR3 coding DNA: TGTGCCAGTAGTATCGAGGGTTCCGGAAACACCATATATTTT. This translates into CASSIEGSGNTIYF.

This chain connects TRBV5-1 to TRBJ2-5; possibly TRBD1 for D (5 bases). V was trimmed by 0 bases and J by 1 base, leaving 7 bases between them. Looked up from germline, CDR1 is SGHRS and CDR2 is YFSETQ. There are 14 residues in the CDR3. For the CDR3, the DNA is TGCGCCAGCAGCTTGGGGCAGGGCCAAGAGACCCAGTACTTC. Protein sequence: CASSLGQGQETQYF.

The CDR3: CASSYVDRWNQPQHF. The CDR3 bases are TGTGCCAGCAGTTACGTCGACAGGTGGAATCAGCCCCAGCATTTT. The chain is built from TRBV6-6 and TRBJ1-5; tentative D call: TRBD1 (6 bases). Germline V gene data show CDR1 as MNHNY and CDR2 as SVGAGI (reference sequence). CDR3 length: 15 amino acids. V was clipped by 2 bases and J by 4 bases, with 12 bases between them.

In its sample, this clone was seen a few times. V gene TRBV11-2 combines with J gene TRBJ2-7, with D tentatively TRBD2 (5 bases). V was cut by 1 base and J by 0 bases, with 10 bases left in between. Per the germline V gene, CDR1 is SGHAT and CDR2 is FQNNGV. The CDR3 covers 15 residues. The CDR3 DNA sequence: TGTGCCAGCAGCTTAGTTCCGGGGAGCTCCTACGAGCAGTACTTC. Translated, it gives CASSLVPGSSYEQYF.

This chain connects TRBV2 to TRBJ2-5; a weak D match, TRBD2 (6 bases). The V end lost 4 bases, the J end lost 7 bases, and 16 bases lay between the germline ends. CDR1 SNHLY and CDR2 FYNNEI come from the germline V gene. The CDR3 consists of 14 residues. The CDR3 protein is CASSVLTTGVTQYF. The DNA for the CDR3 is TGTGCCAGCAGTGTGCTGACCACGGGGGTGACCCAGTACTTC. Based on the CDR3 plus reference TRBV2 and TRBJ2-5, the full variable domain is EPEVTQTPSHQVTQMGQEVILRCVPISNHLYFYWYRQILGQKVEFLVSFYNNEISEKSEIFDDQFSVERPDGSNFTLKIRSTKLEDSAMYFCASSVLTTGVTQYFGPGTRLLVL.

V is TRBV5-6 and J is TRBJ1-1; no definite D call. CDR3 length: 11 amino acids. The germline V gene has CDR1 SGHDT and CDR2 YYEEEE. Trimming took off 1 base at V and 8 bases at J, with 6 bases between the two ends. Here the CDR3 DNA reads TGTGCCAGCAGCTTGACAGACGAAGCTTTCTTT. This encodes CASSLTDEAFF.

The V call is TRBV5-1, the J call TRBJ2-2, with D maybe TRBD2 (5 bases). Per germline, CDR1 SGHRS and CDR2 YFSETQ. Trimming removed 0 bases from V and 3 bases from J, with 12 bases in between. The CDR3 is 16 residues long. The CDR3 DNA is TGCGCCAGCAGCTTGGGGGCAGGCGGGCACACCGGGGAGCTGTTTTTT. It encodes CASSLGAGGHTGELFF.

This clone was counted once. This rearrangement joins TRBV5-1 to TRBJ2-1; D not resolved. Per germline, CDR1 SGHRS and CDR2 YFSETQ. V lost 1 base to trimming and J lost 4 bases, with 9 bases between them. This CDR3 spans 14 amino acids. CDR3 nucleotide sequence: TGCGCCAGCAGCTTGAACCCACATTACAATGAGCAGTTCTTC. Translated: CASSLNPHYNEQFF.

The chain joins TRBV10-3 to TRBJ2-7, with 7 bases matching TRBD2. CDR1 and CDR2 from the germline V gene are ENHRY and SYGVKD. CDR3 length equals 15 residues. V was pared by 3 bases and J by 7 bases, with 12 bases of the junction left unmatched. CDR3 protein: CAISDRTGGSLEQYF. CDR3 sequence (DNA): TGTGCCATCAGTGATCGCACGGGAGGCTCCCTGGAGCAGTACTTC.

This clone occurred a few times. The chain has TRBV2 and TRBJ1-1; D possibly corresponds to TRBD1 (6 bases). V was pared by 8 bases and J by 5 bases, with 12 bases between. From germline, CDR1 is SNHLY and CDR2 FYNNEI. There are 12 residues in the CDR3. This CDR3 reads CASEGGLTEAFF. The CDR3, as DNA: TGTGCCAGCGAGGGGGGGCTTACTGAAGCTTTCTTT.

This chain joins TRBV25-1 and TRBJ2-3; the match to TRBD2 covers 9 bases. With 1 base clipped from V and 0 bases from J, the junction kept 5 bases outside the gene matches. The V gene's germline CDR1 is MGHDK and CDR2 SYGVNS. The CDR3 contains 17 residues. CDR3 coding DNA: TGTGCCAGCAGTGAATGGCTAGCGGGAACTAGCACAGATACGCAGTATTTT. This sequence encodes CASSEWLAGTSTDTQYF.

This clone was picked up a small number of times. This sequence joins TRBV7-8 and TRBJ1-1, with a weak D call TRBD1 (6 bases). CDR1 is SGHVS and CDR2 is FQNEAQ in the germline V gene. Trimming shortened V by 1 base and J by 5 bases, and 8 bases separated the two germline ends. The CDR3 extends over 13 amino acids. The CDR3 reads CASSLGTATEAFF. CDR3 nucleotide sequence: TGTGCCAGCAGCTTAGGGACAGCGACTGAAGCTTTCTTT.

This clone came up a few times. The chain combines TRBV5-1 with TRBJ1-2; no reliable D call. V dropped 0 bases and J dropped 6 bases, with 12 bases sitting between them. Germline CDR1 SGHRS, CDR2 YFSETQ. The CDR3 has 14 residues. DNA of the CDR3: TGCGCCAGCAGCTTGGATGGAGTAACCGATGGCTACACCTTC. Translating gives CASSLDGVTDGYTF.

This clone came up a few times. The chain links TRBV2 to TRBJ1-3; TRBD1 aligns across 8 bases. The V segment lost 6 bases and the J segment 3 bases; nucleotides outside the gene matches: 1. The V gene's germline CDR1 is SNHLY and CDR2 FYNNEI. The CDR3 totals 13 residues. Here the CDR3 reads CASRGQVGNTIYF. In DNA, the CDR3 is TGTGCCAGCAGGGGACAGGTTGGAAACACCATATATTTT. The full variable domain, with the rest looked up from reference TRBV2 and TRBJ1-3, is EPEVTQTPSHQVTQMGQEVILRCVPISNHLYFYWYRQILGQKVEFLVSFYNNEISEKSEIFDDQFSVERPDGSNFTLKIRSTKLEDSAMYFCASRGQVGNTIYFGEGSWLTVV.

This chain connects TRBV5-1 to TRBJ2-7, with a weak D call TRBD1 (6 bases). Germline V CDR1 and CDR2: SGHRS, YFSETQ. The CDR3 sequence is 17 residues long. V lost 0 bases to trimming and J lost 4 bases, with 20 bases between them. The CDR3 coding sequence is TGCGCCAGCAGCTTGGTGTTTCGGCGAGGGGGTGGATACGAGCAGTACTTC. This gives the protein CASSLVFRRGGGYEQYF.

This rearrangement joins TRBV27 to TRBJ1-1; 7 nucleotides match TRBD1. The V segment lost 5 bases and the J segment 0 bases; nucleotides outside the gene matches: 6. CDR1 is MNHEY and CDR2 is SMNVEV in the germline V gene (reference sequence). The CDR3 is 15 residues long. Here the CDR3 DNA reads TGTGCCAGCAGTATCGGGACAGCCTTGAACACTGAAGCTTTCTTT. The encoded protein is CASSIGTALNTEAFF.

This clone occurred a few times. The CDR3 region has the DNA TGTGCCAGCAGCCACCCAGGAAGGGGCTTGGACTATGGCTACACCTTC. Translated, it gives CASSHPGRGLDYGYTF. The V gene is TRBV5-6, the J gene TRBJ1-2; perhaps TRBD1 as D (5 bases). The ends were cut back, 4 bases at V and 3 bases at J, with 19 bases in the middle. Germline V gives CDR1 SGHDT, CDR2 YYEEEE. The CDR3 extends over 16 amino acids.

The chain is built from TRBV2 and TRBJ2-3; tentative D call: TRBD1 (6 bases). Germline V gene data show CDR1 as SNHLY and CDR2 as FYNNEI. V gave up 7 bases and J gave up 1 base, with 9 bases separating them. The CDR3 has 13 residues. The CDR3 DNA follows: TGTGCCAGCACAGGGGTCCGCACAGATACGCAGTATTTT. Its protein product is CASTGVRTDTQYF.